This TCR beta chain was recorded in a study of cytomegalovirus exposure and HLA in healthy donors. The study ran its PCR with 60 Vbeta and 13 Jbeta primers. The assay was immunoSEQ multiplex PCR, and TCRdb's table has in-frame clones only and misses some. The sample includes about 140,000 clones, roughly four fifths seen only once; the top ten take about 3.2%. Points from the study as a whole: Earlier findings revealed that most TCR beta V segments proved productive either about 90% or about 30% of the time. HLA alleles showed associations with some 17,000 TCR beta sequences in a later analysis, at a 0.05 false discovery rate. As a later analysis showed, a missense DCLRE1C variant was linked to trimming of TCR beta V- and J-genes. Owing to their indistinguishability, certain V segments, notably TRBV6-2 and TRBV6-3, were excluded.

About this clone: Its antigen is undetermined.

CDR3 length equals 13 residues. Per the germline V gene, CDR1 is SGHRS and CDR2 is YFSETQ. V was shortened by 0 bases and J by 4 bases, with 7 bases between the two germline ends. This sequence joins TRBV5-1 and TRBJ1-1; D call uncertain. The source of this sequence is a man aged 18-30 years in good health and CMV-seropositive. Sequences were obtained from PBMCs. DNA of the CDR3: TGCGCCAGCAGCTTGGGTGACACCACTGAAGCTTTCTTT. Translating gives CASSLGDTTEAFF.